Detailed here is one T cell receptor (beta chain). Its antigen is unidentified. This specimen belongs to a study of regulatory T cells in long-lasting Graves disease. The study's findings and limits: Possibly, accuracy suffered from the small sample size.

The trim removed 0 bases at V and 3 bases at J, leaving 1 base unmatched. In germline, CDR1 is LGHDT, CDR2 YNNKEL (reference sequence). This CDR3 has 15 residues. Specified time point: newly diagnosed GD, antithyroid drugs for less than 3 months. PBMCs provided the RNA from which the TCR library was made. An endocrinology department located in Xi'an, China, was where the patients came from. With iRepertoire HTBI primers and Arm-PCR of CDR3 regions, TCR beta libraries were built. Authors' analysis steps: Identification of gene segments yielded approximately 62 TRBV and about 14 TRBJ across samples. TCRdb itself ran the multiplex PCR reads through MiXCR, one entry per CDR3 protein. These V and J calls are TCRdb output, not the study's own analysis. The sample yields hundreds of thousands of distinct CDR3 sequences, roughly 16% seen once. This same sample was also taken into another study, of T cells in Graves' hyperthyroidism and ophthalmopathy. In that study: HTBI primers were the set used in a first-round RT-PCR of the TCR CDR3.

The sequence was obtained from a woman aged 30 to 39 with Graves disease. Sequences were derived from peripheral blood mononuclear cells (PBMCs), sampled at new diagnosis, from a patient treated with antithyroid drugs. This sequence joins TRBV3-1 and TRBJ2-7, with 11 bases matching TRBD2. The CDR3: CASSQDGTSGYEQYF. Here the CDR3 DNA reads TGTGCCAGCAGCCAAGACGGGACTAGCGGCTACGAGCAGTACTTC.